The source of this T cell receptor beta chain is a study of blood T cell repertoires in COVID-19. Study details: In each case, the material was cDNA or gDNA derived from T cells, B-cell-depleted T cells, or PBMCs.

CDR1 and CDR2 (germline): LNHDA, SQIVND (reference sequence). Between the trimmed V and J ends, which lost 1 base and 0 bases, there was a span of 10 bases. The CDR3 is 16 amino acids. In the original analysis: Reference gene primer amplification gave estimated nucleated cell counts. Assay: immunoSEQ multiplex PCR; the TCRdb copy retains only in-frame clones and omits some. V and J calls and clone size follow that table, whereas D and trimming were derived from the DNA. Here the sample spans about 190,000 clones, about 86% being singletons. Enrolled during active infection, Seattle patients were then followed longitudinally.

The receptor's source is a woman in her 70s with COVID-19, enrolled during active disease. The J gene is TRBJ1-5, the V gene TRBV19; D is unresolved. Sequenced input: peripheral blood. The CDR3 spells CASSIATHNSNQPQHF. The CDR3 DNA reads TGTGCCAGTAGTATAGCCACACATAATAGCAATCAGCCCCAGCATTTT. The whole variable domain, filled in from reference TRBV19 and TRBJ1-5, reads DGGITQSPKYLFRKEGQNVTLSCEQNLNHDAMYWYRQDPGQGLRLIYYSQIVNDFQKGDIAEGYSVSREKKESFPLTVTSAQKNPTAFYLCASSIATHNSNQPQHFGDGTRLSIL.